This T cell receptor (beta chain) originates from a study of shared clonotypes between healthy human individuals. This CDR3 is 15 amino acids long. Germline V gene data show CDR1 as MNHEY and CDR2 as SVGAGI. V shed 4 bases and J 1 base; nucleotides not matched to a gene: 4. Genomic DNA of every subset was divided equally among multiple immunoSEQ plates. Replicate PCRs for sorted subsets used 200 ng DNA; this equaled tens of thousands of T cell genomes. Repertoires were generated with immunoSEQ multiplex PCR, while TCRdb's copy carries only in-frame clones and drops some. The repertoire holds roughly 1,100,000 clones, with approximately 70% as singletons. Recent acute infections and vaccinations were absent in the healthy HIV-negative adult donors.

The genes are TRBV6-5 and TRBJ2-3, with 8 bases matching TRBD2. The sample consisted of memory CD4+ T cells sorted from blood. The subset here: CD45RA-negative fraction. The TCR sequence derives from a man aged 18 to 29 in good health. In DNA, the CDR3 is TGTGCCAGCAGTTTTAGCGGGGCGGGCACAGATACGCAGTATTTT. It codes for CASSFSGAGTDTQYF.